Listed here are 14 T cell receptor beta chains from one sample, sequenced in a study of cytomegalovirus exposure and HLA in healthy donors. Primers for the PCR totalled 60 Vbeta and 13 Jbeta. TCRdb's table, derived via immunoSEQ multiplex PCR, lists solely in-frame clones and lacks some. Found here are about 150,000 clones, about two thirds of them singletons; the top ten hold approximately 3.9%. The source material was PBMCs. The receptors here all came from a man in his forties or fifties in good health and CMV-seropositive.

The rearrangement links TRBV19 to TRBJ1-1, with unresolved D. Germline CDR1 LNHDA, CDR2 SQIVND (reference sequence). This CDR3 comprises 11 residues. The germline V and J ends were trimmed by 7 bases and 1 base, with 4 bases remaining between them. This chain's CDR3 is CASNWNTEAFF. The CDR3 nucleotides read TGTGCCAGTAACTGGAACACTGAAGCTTTCTTT.

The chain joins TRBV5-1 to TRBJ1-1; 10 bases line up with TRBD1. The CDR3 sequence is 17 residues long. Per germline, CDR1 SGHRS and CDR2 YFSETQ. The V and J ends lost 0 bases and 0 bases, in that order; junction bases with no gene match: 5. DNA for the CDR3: TGCGCCAGCAGCTTGGGGGGACAGGGGCTGATGAACACTGAAGCTTTCTTT. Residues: CASSLGGQGLMNTEAFF.

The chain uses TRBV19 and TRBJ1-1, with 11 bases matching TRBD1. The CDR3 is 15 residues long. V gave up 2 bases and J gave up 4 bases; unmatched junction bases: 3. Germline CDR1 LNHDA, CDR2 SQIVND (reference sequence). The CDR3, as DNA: TGTGCCAGTAGTATATCCGGGACAGGGGGCACTGAAGCTTTCTTT. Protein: CASSISGTGGTEAFF.

CDR3 sequence: CASSVGTGDSYEQYF. CDR3 DNA: TGTGCCAGCAGCGTTGGGACAGGGGATTCCTACGAGCAGTACTTC. The V gene is TRBV9, the J gene TRBJ2-5; 10 bases are shared with TRBD1. The J call may be wrong; the DNA end is better matched by TRBJ2-7. This CDR3 is 15 amino acids long. Germline assignment: CDR1 SGDLS and CDR2 YYNGEE.

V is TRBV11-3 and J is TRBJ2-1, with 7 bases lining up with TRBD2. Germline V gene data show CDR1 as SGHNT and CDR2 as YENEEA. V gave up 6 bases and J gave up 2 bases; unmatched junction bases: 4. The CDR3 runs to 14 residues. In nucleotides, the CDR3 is TGTGCCAGCAGTTGGGAGGGCCCCTACAATGAGCAGTTCTTC. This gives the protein CASSWEGPYNEQFF.

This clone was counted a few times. This chain's CDR3 is CASSPATGGREQYF. The CDR3 DNA reads as TGTGCCAGCTCACCGGCGACAGGGGGCCGCGAGCAGTACTTC. The chain is built from TRBV18 and TRBJ2-7, with 10 bases fitting TRBD1. This CDR3 has 14 residues. Germline CDR1 reads KGHSH; CDR2 reads LQKENI. Unmatched junction bases numbered 5, after V lost 3 bases and J lost 6 bases.

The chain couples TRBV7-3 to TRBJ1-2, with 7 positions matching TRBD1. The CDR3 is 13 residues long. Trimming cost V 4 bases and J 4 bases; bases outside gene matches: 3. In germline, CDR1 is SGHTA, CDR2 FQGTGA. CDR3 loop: CASSSHRGYGYTF. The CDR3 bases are TGTGCCAGCAGCTCGCACAGGGGCTATGGCTACACCTTC.

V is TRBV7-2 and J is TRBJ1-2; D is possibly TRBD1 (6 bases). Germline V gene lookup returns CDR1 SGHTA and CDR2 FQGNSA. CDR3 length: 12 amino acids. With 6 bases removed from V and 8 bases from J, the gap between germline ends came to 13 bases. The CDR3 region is CASRGGVGGYTF. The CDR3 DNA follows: TGTGCCAGCAGAGGGGGGGTCGGGGGCTACACCTTC.

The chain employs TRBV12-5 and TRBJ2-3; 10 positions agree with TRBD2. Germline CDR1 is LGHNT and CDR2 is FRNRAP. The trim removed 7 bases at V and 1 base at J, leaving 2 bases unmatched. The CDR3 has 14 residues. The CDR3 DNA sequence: TGTGCTAGTGCAAGCGGGGGGGGCACAGATACGCAGTATTTT. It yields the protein CASASGGGTDTQYF.

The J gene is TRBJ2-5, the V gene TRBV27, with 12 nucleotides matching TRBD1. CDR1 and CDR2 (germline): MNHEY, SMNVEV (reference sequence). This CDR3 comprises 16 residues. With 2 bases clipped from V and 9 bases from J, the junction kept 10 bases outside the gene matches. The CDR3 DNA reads TGTGCCAGCAGTTTACAGGGACCGGGACAGGGGGCCTCCCAGTACTTC. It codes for CASSLQGPGQGASQYF.

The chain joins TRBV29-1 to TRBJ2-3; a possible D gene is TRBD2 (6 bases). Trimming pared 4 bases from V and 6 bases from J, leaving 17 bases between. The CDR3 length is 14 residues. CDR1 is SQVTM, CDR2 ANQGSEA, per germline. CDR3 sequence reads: CSVGVGTLSDTQYF. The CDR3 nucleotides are TGCAGCGTTGGCGTCGGGACTCTCTCGGATACGCAGTATTTT.

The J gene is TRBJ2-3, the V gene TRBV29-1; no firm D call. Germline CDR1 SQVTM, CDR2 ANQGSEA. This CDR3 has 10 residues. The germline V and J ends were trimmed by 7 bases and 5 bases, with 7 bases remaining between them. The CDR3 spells CSGYRDTQYF. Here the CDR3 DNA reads TGCAGCGGATACAGAGATACGCAGTATTTT.

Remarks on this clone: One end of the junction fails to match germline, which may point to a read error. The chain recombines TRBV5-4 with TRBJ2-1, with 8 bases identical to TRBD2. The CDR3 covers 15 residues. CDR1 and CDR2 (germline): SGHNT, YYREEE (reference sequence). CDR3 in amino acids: CASSLESAGVREQLF. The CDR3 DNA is TGTGCCAGCAGCTTGGAATCAGCGGGAGTACGAGAGCAGCTCTTC. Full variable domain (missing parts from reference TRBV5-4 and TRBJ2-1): ETGVTQSPTHLIKTRGQQVTLRCSSQSGHNTVSWYQQALGQGPQFIFQYYREEENGRGNFPPRFSGLQFPNYSSELNVNALELDDSALYLCASSLESAGVREQLFGPGTRLTVL.

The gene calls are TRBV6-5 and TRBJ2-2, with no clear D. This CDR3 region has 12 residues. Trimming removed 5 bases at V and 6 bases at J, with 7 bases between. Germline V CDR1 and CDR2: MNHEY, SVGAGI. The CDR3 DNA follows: TGTGCCAGCAGTGAGCGCTCCGGGGAGCTGTTTTTT. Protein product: CASSERSGELFF.